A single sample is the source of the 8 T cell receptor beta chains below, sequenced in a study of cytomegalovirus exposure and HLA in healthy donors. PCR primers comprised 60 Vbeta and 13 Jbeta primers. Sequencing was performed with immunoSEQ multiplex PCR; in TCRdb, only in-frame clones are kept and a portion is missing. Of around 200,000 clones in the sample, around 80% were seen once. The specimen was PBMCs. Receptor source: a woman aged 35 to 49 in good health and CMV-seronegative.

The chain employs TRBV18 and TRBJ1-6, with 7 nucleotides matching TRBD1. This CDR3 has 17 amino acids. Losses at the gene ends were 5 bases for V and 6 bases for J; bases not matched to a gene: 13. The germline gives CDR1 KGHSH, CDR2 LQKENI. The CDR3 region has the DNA TGTGCCAGCTCAGCTTCCCTGGTGGACAGGACTAATTCACCCCTCCACTTT. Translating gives CASSASLVDRTNSPLHF. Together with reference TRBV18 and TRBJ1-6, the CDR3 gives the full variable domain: NAGVMQNPRHLVRRRGQEARLRCSPMKGHSHVYWYRQLPEEGLKFMVYLQKENIIDESGMPKERFSAEFPKEGPSILRIQQVVRGDSAAYFCASSASLVDRTNSPLHFGNGTRLTVT.

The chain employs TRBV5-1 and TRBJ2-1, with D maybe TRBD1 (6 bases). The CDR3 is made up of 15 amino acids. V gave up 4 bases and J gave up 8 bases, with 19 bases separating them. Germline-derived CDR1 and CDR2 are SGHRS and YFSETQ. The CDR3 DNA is TGCGCCAGCAGCCGCCGGACGCAACAGGGAGATGAGCAGTTCTTC. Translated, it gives CASSRRTQQGDEQFF.

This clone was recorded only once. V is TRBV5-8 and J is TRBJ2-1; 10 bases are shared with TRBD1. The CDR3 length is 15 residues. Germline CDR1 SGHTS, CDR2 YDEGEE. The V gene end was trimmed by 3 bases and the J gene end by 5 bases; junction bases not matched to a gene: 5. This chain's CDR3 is CASSSPGTGDNEQFF. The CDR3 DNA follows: TGTGCCAGCAGCTCCCCCGGGACAGGGGACAATGAGCAGTTCTTC.

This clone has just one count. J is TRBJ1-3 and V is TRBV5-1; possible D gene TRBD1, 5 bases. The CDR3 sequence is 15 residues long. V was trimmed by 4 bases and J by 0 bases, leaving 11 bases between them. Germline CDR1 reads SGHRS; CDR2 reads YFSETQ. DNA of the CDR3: TGCGCCAGCAGCCCAGGACATCCCTCTGGAAACACCATATATTTT. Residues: CASSPGHPSGNTIYF.

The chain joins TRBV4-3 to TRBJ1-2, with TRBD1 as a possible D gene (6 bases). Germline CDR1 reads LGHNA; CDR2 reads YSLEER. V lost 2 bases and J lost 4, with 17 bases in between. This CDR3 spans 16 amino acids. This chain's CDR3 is CASSQLRQGFAYGYTF. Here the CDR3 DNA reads TGCGCCAGCAGCCAATTGAGGCAGGGGTTTGCCTATGGCTACACCTTC.

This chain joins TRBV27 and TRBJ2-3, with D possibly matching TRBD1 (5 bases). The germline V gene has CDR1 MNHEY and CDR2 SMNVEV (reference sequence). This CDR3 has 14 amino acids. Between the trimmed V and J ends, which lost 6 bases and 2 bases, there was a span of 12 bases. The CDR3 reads CASRDTLLTDTQYF. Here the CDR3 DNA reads TGTGCCAGCAGGGACACACTCCTCACAGATACGCAGTATTTT.

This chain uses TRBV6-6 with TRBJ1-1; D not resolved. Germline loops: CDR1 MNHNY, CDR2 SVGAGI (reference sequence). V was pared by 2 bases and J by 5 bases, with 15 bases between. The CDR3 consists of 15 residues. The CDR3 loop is CASSYPRRGWTEAFF. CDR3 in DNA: TGTGCCAGCAGTTACCCCCGCCGGGGATGGACTGAAGCTTTCTTT.

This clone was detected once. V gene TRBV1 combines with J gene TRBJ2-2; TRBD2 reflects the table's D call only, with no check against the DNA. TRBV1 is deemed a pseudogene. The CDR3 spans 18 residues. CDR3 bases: TGCACCAGCAGCCAAGATCGGGGGGTGGGTAGTTTCACCGGGGAGCTGTTTTTT. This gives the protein CTSSQDRGVGSFTGELFF.